A selection of T cell receptor beta chains follows, all from one sample in a study of cytomegalovirus exposure and HLA in healthy donors. The assay was immunoSEQ multiplex PCR, and TCRdb's table has in-frame clones only and misses some. The table has some 110,000 clones, 55% to 65% seen once. The specimen sequenced was PBMCs. The origin of the receptors is a woman aged 30 to 39 in good health and CMV-seronegative. CDR3s include the opening cysteine and the closing phenylalanine or tryptophan. A D gene is named only where the DNA matches it firmly. Size values are once, few and many counts, or a class for expanded clones, and some rows have none.

.	.	TRBJ2-5	TRBV28	CASSLAGAVETQYF	TGTGCCAGCAGTTTAGCGGGGGCGGTTGAGACCCAGTACTTC
.	TRBD2	TRBJ2-3	TRBV6-6	CATLSGTSGVDTQYF	TGTGCCACCTTATCCGGGACTAGCGGGGTAGATACGCAGTATTTT
.	TRBD1	TRBJ2-7	TRBV28	CASSLSKNYNPGQGGYEQYF	TGTGCCAGCAGTTTATCAAAAAATTATAACCCGGGACAGGGAGGGTACGAGCAGTACTTC
.	.	TRBJ2-7	TRBV15	CATSRDPGYEQYF	TGTGCCACCAGCAGAGACCCGGGCTACGAGCAGTACTTC
.	.	TRBJ2-7	TRBV5-6	CASSLVSGTPLIEKF	TGTGCCAGCAGCTTGGTGTCCGGGACACCTCTTATCGAAAAATTC
.	.	TRBJ2-7	TRBV19	CASGAGWEQYF	TGTGCCAGTGGAGCAGGGTGGGAGCAGTACTTC
.	TRBD1	TRBJ1-3	TRBV28	CASSVTGAGNTIYF	TGTGCCAGCAGTGTGACAGGGGCTGGAAACACCATATATTTT
few	.	TRBJ2-3	TRBV4-1	CASSQEEAGTSQYF	TGCGCCAGCAGCCAGGAAGAAGCGGGCACATCACAGTATTTT
.	.	TRBJ2-5	TRBV12-5	CASGLTGSQETQYF	TGTGCTAGTGGTTTGACGGGATCCCAAGAGACCCAGTACTTC
.	.	TRBJ1-1	TRBV7-8	CASSFGPRGEAFF	TGTGCCAGCAGCTTCGGCCCTAGAGGTGAAGCTTTCTTT
few	.	TRBJ1-4	TRBV18	CASSPVATNEKLFF	TGTGCCAGCTCCCCCGTCGCAACTAATGAAAAACTGTTTTTT
.	.	TRBJ1-1	TRBV28	CASNDNPRVTEAFF	TGTGCCAGCAACGACAACCCCAGGGTTACTGAAGCTTTCTTT
.	TRBD2	TRBJ2-7	TRBV7-9	CASSDLGLADSYEQYF	TGTGCCAGCAGCGACCTAGGACTAGCGGACTCCTACGAGCAGTACTTC
.	TRBD1	TRBJ2-7	TRBV2	CASSQGGRGYEQYF	TGTGCCAGCAGTCAAGGGGGCAGGGGATACGAGCAGTACTTC
few	.	TRBJ2-7	TRBV7-9	CASSLAQDKQYF	TGTGCCAGCAGCTTAGCACAGGATAAGCAGTACTTC
.	.	TRBJ2-1	TRBV4-1	CASSQDRSGTPTNEQFF	TGCGCCAGCAGCCAAGATAGATCGGGGACTCCTACCAATGAGCAGTTCTTC
few	.	TRBJ1-2	TRBV4-3	CASSQEARQNYGYTF	TGCGCCAGCAGCCAAGAGGCACGACAGAATTATGGCTACACCTTC
.	.	TRBJ2-3	TRBV11-2	CAGSSSAQGTDTQYF	TGTGCCGGCAGCTCATCTGCCCAGGGTACAGATACGCAGTATTTT
.	TRBD1	TRBJ1-6	TRBV5-1	CASSALTGSLDSPLHF	TGCGCCAGCAGCGCCCTGACAGGGAGTCTTGATTCACCCCTCCACTTT
.	TRBD2	TRBJ2-1	TRBV27	CASSSGTRGNNEQFF	TGTGCCAGCAGCTCCGGGACTAGGGGGAACAATGAGCAGTTCTTC
.	.	TRBJ2-7	TRBV7-2	CASSFPGSRAYEQYF	TGTGCCAGCAGCTTTCCGGGATCTCGGGCCTACGAGCAGTACTTC
few	.	TRBJ2-2	TRBV7-3	CASSFEGAGELFF	TGTGCCAGCAGCTTTGAGGGGGCCGGGGAGCTGTTTTTT
.	.	TRBJ2-7	TRBV7-9	CASSLVTGYEQYF	TGTGCCAGCAGCTTAGTCACGGGCTACGAGCAGTACTTC
once	TRBD2	TRBJ2-1	TRBV5-6	CASSLVSASGDIYNEQFF	TGTGCCAGCAGCTTGGTGTCGGCTAGCGGGGATATATACAATGAGCAGTTCTTC
.	TRBD2	TRBJ2-1	TRBV30	CAWIAGGPREQFF	TGTGCCTGGATTGCGGGAGGGCCCCGTGAGCAGTTCTTC
few	.	TRBJ2-3	TRBV11-3	CASSRGRRHWDTQYF	TGTGCCAGCAGCCGAGGGCGGCGGCATTGGGATACGCAGTATTTT
.	.	TRBJ1-2	TRBV6-5	CASSYVEGAYGYTF	TGTGCCAGCAGTTACGTGGAGGGAGCGTATGGCTACACCTTC
.	.	TRBJ2-7	TRBV6-5	CATWPGVSSYEQYF	TGTGCCACCTGGCCGGGGGTGAGCTCCTACGAGCAGTACTTC
.	.	TRBJ1-1	TRBV15	CATSSGMNTEAFF	TGTGCCACCAGCAGCGGGATGAACACTGAAGCTTTCTTT
few	TRBD2	TRBJ2-7	TRBV5-4	CASSRPGTSVPYEQYF	TGTGCCAGCAGCCGACCCGGGACTAGCGTACCCTACGAGCAGTACTTC
.	.	TRBJ1-5	TRBV15	CATSTHKDQPQHF	TGTGCCACCAGCACCCACAAAGATCAGCCCCAGCATTTT
.	.	TRBJ2-7	TRBV18	CASSPAMTSIHEQYF	TGTGCCAGCTCACCTGCTATGACTAGTATCCACGAGCAGTACTTC
.	.	TRBJ2-5	TRBV21-1	CASSKLAQETQYF	TGTGCCAGCAGCAAACTAGCGCAAGAGACCCAGTACTTC
.	TRBD1	TRBJ1-2	TRBV9	CASSVGTGDGYTF	TGTGCCAGCAGCGTAGGGACAGGGGATGGCTACACCTTC
few	TRBD1	TRBJ2-2	TRBV5-1	CASSLAGQGYTGELFF	TGCGCCAGCAGCTTGGCGGGACAGGGATACACCGGGGAGCTGTTTTTT
.	.	TRBJ2-5	TRBV19	CASAPPGTGKTQYF	TGTGCCAGCGCCCCCCCGGGGACTGGTAAGACCCAGTACTTC
.	.	TRBJ2-7	TRBV4-1	CASSQAGILSYEQYF	TGCGCCAGCAGCCAAGCCGGGATTTTGTCCTACGAGCAGTACTTC
.	TRBD1	TRBJ1-5	TRBV5-1	CASSYRTGGYSNQPQHF	TGCGCCAGCAGCTACCGGACAGGGGGATATAGCAATCAGCCCCAGCATTTT
few	.	TRBJ1-2	TRBV18	CASSSRDYGYTF	TGTGCCAGCTCAAGCAGGGATTATGGCTACACCTTC
.	.	TRBJ2-5	TRBV6-5	CASSYQSSMEETQYF	TGTGCCAGCAGTTACCAAAGTTCGATGGAGGAGACCCAGTACTTC
.	TRBD2	TRBJ2-7	TRBV28	CASSPQTSGRFWYEQYF	TGTGCCAGCAGTCCCCAAACTAGCGGGAGGTTCTGGTACGAGCAGTACTTC
once	.	TRBJ1-1	TRBV6-4	CASSDSGGPTNTEAFF	TGTGCCAGCAGTGACTCTGGGGGCCCTACGAACACTGAAGCTTTCTTT
.	.	TRBJ1-5	TRBV28	CASSTSWEHSNQPQHF	TGTGCCAGCAGCACCTCTTGGGAGCATAGCAATCAGCCCCAGCATTTT
few	.	TRBJ2-7	TRBV18	CASSPAPGNYEQYF	TGTGCCAGCTCACCAGCCCCCGGGAACTACGAGCAGTACTTC
.	.	TRBJ2-7	TRBV1	CTSSRSGGTSGSEVYEQYF	TGCACCAGCAGCCGATCTGGGGGGACTAGCGGGAGTGAGGTCTACGAGCAGTACTTC
.	.	TRBJ1-2	TRBV7-2	CASSLVQGTYGYTF	TGTGCCAGCAGCTTAGTGCAGGGCACCTATGGCTACACCTTC
.	.	TRBJ1-5	TRBV28	CASTDSSGISPQHF	TGTGCCAGCACGGACAGTTCCGGGATCAGCCCCCAGCATTTT
once	TRBD1	TRBJ2-2	TRBV6-6	CASSYWDRGNTGELFF	TGTGCCAGCAGTTACTGGGACAGGGGGAACACCGGGGAGCTGTTTTTT
once	TRBD1	TRBJ2-7	TRBV7-8	CASRSGTGGYEQYF	TGTGCCAGCCGCTCCGGGACAGGGGGCTACGAGCAGTACTTC
.	TRBD1	TRBJ1-4	TRBV19	CASKEDRATTNEKLFF	TGTGCCTCAAAGGAGGACAGGGCAACAACTAATGAAAAACTGTTTTTT
.	TRBD1	TRBJ1-2	TRBV29-1	CSVKTGALGGGYTF	TGCAGCGTTAAGACAGGGGCGTTGGGAGGTGGCTACACCTTC
few	TRBD1	TRBJ1-1	TRBV11-3	CASSWTGTTEAFF	TGTGCCAGCAGCTGGACAGGGACCACTGAAGCTTTCTTT
.	.	TRBJ2-1	TRBV7-2	CASSLSARVNEQFF	TGTGCCAGCAGCTTATCTGCCAGGGTGAATGAGCAGTTCTTC
.	.	TRBJ1-1	TRBV14	CASSPFGARNTEAFF	TGTGCCAGCAGCCCTTTTGGGGCCAGGAACACTGAAGCTTTCTTT
.	TRBD1	TRBJ1-2	TRBV28	CASSLPGQGIGYTF	TGTGCCAGCAGCCTCCCGGGACAGGGAATAGGCTACACCTTC
.	TRBD2	TRBJ2-5	TRBV25-1	CASERWEGGETQYF	TGTGCCAGCGAAAGATGGGAGGGAGGGGAGACCCAGTACTTC
few	.	TRBJ2-2	TRBV12-5	CASGSLHTGELFF	TGTGCTAGTGGTAGCCTACACACCGGGGAGCTGTTTTTT
few	TRBD1	TRBJ2-5	TRBV5-1	CASSSGQGRQETQYF	TGCGCCAGCAGCTCGGGACAGGGCAGGCAAGAGACCCAGTACTTC
few	.	TRBJ1-1	TRBV10-2	CASRTTAEAFF	TGCGCCAGCAGAACAACAGCAGAAGCTTTCTTT
.	TRBD1	TRBJ1-2	TRBV5-6	CASSLGQGVNYGYTF	TGTGCCAGCAGCTTGGGGCAGGGGGTTAACTATGGCTACACCTTC